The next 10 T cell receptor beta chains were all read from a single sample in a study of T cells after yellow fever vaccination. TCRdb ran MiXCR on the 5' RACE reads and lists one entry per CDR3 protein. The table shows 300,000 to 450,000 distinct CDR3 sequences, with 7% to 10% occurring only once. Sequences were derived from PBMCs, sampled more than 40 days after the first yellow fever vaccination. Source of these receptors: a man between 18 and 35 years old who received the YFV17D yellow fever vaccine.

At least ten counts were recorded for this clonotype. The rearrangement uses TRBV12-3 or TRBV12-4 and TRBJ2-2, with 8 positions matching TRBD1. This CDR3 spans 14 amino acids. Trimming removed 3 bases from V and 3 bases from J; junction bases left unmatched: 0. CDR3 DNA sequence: TGTGCCAGCAGTTTGGGACAGGACACCGGGGAGCTGTTTTTT. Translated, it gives CASSLGQDTGELFF.

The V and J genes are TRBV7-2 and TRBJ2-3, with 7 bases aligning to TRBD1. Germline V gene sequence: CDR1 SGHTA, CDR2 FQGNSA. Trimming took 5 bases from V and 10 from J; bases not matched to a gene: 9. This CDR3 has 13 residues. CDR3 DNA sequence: TGTGCCAGCAGCGCGTGGGAAAGGGGGCCGCAGTATTTT. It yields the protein CASSAWERGPQYF. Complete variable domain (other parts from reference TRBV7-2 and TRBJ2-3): GAGVSQSPSNKVTEKGKDVELRCDPISGHTALYWYRQSLGQGLEFLIYFQGNSAPDKSGLPSDRFSAERTGGSVSTLTIQRTQQEDSAVYLCASSAWERGPQYFGPGTRLTVL.

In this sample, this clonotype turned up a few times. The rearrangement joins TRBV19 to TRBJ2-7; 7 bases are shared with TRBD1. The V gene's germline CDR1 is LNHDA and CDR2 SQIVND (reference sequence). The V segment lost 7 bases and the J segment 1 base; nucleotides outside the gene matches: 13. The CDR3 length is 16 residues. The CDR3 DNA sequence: TGTGCCAGTACCCCCGGGCGAAGGGGGCAATCCTACGAGCAGTACTTC. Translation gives CASTPGRRGQSYEQYF.

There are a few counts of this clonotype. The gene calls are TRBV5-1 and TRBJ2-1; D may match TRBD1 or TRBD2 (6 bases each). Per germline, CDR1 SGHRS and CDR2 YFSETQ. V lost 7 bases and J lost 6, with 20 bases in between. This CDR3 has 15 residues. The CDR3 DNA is TGCGCCAGCTACATTCGGTGGGGGGCCAGCAATGAGCAGTTCTTC. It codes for CASYIRWGASNEQFF.

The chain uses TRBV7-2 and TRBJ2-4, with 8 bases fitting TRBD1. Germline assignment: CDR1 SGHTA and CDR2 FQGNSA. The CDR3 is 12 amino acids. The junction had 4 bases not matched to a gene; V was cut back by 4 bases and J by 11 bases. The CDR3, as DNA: TGTGCCAGCAGCTCCACAGGGGGGTTTCAGTACTTC. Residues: CASSSTGGFQYF.

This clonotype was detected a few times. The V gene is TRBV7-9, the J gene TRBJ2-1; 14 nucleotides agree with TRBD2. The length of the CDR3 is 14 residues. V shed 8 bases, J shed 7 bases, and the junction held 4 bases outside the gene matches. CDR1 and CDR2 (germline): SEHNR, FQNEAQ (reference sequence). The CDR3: CASGRLAGGNEQFF. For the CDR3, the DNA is TGTGCCAGCGGCCGACTAGCGGGGGGGAATGAGCAGTTCTTC.

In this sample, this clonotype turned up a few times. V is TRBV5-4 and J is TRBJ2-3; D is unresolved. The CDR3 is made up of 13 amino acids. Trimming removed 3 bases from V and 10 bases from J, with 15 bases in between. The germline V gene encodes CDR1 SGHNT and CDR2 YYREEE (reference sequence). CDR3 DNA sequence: TGTGCCAGCAGCTCTAGGGAAGGAGTATCGCAGTATTTT. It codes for CASSSREGVSQYF.

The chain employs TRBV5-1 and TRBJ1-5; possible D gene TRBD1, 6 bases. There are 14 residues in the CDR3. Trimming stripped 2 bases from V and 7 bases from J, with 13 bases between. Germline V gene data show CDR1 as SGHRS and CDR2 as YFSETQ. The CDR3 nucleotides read TGCGCCAGCAGCTTTACAGGGTTTGAGCAGCCCCAGCATTTT. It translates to CASSFTGFEQPQHF.

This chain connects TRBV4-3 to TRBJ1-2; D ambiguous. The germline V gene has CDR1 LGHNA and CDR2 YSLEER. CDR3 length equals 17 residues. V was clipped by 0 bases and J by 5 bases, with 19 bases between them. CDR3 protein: CASSQDVGRHLFYGYTF. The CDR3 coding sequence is TGCGCCAGCAGCCAAGATGTCGGGCGGCACCTCTTTTATGGCTACACCTTC.

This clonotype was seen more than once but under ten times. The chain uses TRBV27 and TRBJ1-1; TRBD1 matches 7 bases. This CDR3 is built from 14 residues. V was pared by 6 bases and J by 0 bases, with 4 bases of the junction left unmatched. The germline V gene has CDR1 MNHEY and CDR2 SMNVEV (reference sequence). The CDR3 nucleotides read TGTGCCAGCAGCGCAGGGGGACTGAACACTGAAGCTTTCTTT. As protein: CASSAGGLNTEAFF.